These T cell receptor beta chains were read from a single sample in a study of shared T cell receptors in the human thymus. The table came from immunoSEQ multiplex PCR; TCRdb's copy has only in-frame clones and leaves some out. This sample yields just under 550,000 clones, of which about 80% are seen a single time; 0.013% belongs to the top ten. The sample also formed part of further work on human thymus T cells.

The sample consisted of thymocytes. These receptors all stem from a boy under two years old with a congenital heart defect. Both conserved end residues are part of each CDR3. The D gene is left open where the match is weak. Not all rows give a size; the values are once, few, many and, for expanded clones, a class.

abundance: few; j_gene: TRBJ2-3; v_gene: TRBV7-2; d_gene: TRBD2; CDR3aa: CASSFSGTIPDTQYF; CDR3nt: TGTGCCAGCAGCTTCAGCGGGACTATCCCAGATACGCAGTATTTT
abundance: once; j_gene: TRBJ2-7; v_gene: TRBV6-5; d_gene: TRBD2; CDR3aa: CASSPTSVYEQYF; CDR3nt: TGTGCCAGCAGTCCCACTAGCGTCTACGAGCAGTACTTC
abundance: .; j_gene: TRBJ2-7; v_gene: TRBV7-2; d_gene: .; CDR3aa: CASSIRVQGYEQYF; CDR3nt: TGTGCCAGCAGCATTAGAGTACAGGGATACGAGCAGTACTTC
abundance: .; j_gene: TRBJ2-7; v_gene: TRBV5-5; d_gene: .; CDR3aa: CASSLATAGHSYEQYF; CDR3nt: TGTGCCAGCAGCTTGGCAACAGCAGGGCACTCCTACGAGCAGTACTTC
abundance: few; j_gene: TRBJ2-3; v_gene: TRBV25-1; d_gene: .; CDR3aa: CASSEGGDTQYF; CDR3nt: TGTGCCAGCAGTGAGGGAGGAGATACGCAGTATTTT
abundance: .; j_gene: TRBJ2-7; v_gene: TRBV10-2; d_gene: .; CDR3aa: CALRGERIHEQYF; CDR3nt: TGCGCCCTCAGGGGGGAGAGAATACACGAGCAGTACTTC
abundance: .; j_gene: TRBJ2-1; v_gene: TRBV10-1; d_gene: TRBD2; CDR3aa: CASSAEGLAGEGNEQFF; CDR3nt: TGCGCCAGCAGTGCTGAGGGACTAGCGGGAGAGGGCAATGAGCAGTTCTTC
abundance: .; j_gene: TRBJ1-3; v_gene: TRBV29-1; d_gene: .; CDR3aa: CSVQDNSGNTIYF; CDR3nt: TGCAGCGTTCAGGACAACTCTGGAAACACCATATATTTT
abundance: .; j_gene: TRBJ2-7; v_gene: TRBV15; d_gene: .; CDR3aa: CATSRASTAPYEQYF; CDR3nt: TGTGCCACCAGCAGAGCCTCCACAGCCCCCTACGAGCAGTACTTC
abundance: .; j_gene: TRBJ2-1; v_gene: TRBV7-6; d_gene: .; CDR3aa: CASSPRGYNEQFF; CDR3nt: TGTGCCAGCAGCCCCAGGGGTTACAATGAGCAGTTCTTC
abundance: few; j_gene: TRBJ2-1; v_gene: TRBV6-1; d_gene: .; CDR3aa: CASSEANIEQFF; CDR3nt: TGTGCCAGCAGTGAAGCAAACATAGAGCAGTTCTTC
abundance: .; j_gene: TRBJ1-1; v_gene: TRBV30; d_gene: .; CDR3aa: CAWSVPQSLLLLPSLDTEAFF; CDR3nt: TGTGCCTGGAGTGTGCCCCAATCTCTTCTCCTCCTACCTTCACTCGACACTGAAGCTTTCTTT
abundance: once; j_gene: TRBJ2-3; v_gene: TRBV2; d_gene: .; CDR3aa: CASREIAPLGTDTQYF; CDR3nt: TGTGCCAGCCGGGAGATAGCCCCGCTCGGCACAGATACGCAGTATTTT
abundance: .; j_gene: TRBJ2-5; v_gene: TRBV6-5; d_gene: .; CDR3aa: CASSSQETQYF; CDR3nt: TGTGCCAGCAGTTCACAAGAGACCCAGTACTTC
abundance: .; j_gene: TRBJ2-7; v_gene: TRBV28; d_gene: .; CDR3aa: CASRTGSSYEQYF; CDR3nt: TGTGCCAGCAGAACAGGGTCCTCCTACGAGCAGTACTTC
abundance: .; j_gene: TRBJ1-1; v_gene: TRBV28; d_gene: .; CDR3aa: CASTKNTEAFF; CDR3nt: TGTGCCAGCACCAAGAACACTGAAGCTTTCTTT
abundance: .; j_gene: TRBJ2-1; v_gene: TRBV29-1; d_gene: TRBD2; CDR3aa: CSVGGWSGRAYNEQFF; CDR3nt: TGCAGCGTTGGGGGGTGGAGCGGGAGGGCCTACAATGAGCAGTTCTTC
abundance: .; j_gene: TRBJ1-5; v_gene: TRBV7-9; d_gene: TRBD1; CDR3aa: CASSGTGGNQPQHF; CDR3nt: TGTGCCAGCAGCGGGACAGGGGGCAATCAGCCCCAGCATTTT
abundance: .; j_gene: TRBJ1-2; v_gene: TRBV27; d_gene: .; CDR3aa: CASGPNYGYTF; CDR3nt: TGTGCCAGCGGGCCCAACTATGGCTACACCTTC
abundance: .; j_gene: TRBJ2-5; v_gene: TRBV15; d_gene: TRBD1; CDR3aa: CATSRLGQGGETQYF; CDR3nt: TGTGCCACCAGCAGACTTGGACAGGGGGGAGAGACCCAGTACTTC
abundance: .; j_gene: TRBJ1-3; v_gene: TRBV25-1; d_gene: .; CDR3aa: CASSGRRQDSGNTIYF; CDR3nt: TGTGCCAGCAGTGGCCGAAGACAGGACTCTGGAAACACCATATATTTT
abundance: .; j_gene: TRBJ2-6; v_gene: TRBV21-1; d_gene: .; CDR3aa: CASSSGTGEGANVLTF; CDR3nt: TGTGCCAGCAGCTCCGGGACAGGGGAAGGGGCCAACGTCCTGACTTTC
abundance: .; j_gene: TRBJ2-2; v_gene: TRBV6-6; d_gene: .; CDR3aa: CASSYSQDTGELFF; CDR3nt: TGTGCCAGCAGTTACTCCCAGGACACCGGGGAGCTGTTTTTT
abundance: .; j_gene: TRBJ2-2; v_gene: TRBV7-9; d_gene: TRBD2; CDR3aa: CASSPRPGGGELFF; CDR3nt: TGTGCCAGCAGCCCTCGACCGGGGGGCGGGGAGCTGTTTTTT
abundance: .; j_gene: TRBJ2-1; v_gene: TRBV4-3; d_gene: TRBD2; CDR3aa: CASSQDVRTSGSFRSGEQFF; CDR3nt: TGCGCCAGCAGCCAAGATGTCCGGACTAGCGGGAGTTTTCGATCGGGGGAGCAGTTCTTC
abundance: .; j_gene: TRBJ2-7; v_gene: TRBV7-9; d_gene: .; CDR3aa: CASSLGGDDIGYEQYF; CDR3nt: TGTGCCAGCAGCCTCGGGGGAGATGATATCGGGTACGAGCAGTACTTC
abundance: .; j_gene: TRBJ2-1; v_gene: TRBV13; d_gene: TRBD2; CDR3aa: CASSPGLAGGPLLDEQFF; CDR3nt: TGTGCCAGCAGCCCGGGACTAGCGGGAGGGCCTCTTCTCGATGAGCAGTTCTTC
abundance: .; j_gene: TRBJ2-7; v_gene: TRBV19; d_gene: .; CDR3aa: CASSGLFSYEQYF; CDR3nt: TGTGCCAGTAGCGGACTATTCTCCTACGAGCAGTACTTC
abundance: once; j_gene: TRBJ2-7; v_gene: TRBV25-1; d_gene: .; CDR3aa: CASSERVAASSYEQYF; CDR3nt: TGTGCCAGCAGTGAACGCGTAGCGGCGAGCTCCTACGAGCAGTACTTC
abundance: once; j_gene: TRBJ1-1; v_gene: TRBV29-1; d_gene: TRBD1; CDR3aa: CSVEGARAGGRAFF; CDR3nt: TGCAGCGTTGAAGGGGCGAGGGCAGGGGGCAGAGCTTTCTTT
abundance: once; j_gene: TRBJ2-3; v_gene: TRBV15; d_gene: .; CDR3aa: CATSRGAHTSTDTQYF; CDR3nt: TGTGCCACCAGCAGAGGGGCCCATACTAGCACAGATACGCAGTATTTT
abundance: .; j_gene: TRBJ2-1; v_gene: TRBV7-3; d_gene: TRBD1; CDR3aa: CASSSQGVNEQFF; CDR3nt: TGTGCCAGCAGCTCACAGGGGGTAAATGAGCAGTTCTTC
abundance: .; j_gene: TRBJ2-3; v_gene: TRBV7-3; d_gene: TRBD2; CDR3aa: CASSPYGLAGDCVDTDTQYF; CDR3nt: TGTGCCAGCAGCCCGTACGGACTAGCGGGAGATTGCGTGGACACAGATACGCAGTATTTT
abundance: once; j_gene: TRBJ1-2; v_gene: TRBV6-5; d_gene: .; CDR3aa: CASSSREVGYTF; CDR3nt: TGTGCCAGCAGTTCAAGGGAGGTCGGCTACACCTTC
abundance: once; j_gene: TRBJ2-2; v_gene: TRBV5-1; d_gene: .; CDR3aa: CASSRRDTLIRNTGELFF; CDR3nt: TGCGCCAGCAGCAGACGGGACACCCTAATCCGTAACACCGGGGAGCTGTTTTTT
abundance: once; j_gene: TRBJ2-2; v_gene: TRBV29-1; d_gene: .; CDR3aa: CSVAPGFGELFF; CDR3nt: TGCAGCGTCGCCCCTGGCTTCGGGGAGCTGTTTTTT
abundance: .; j_gene: TRBJ1-2; v_gene: TRBV6-7; d_gene: .; CDR3aa: CASSYSDTF; CDR3nt: TGTGCCAGCAGTTACTCCGACACCTTC
abundance: .; j_gene: TRBJ1-1; v_gene: TRBV5-1; d_gene: .; CDR3aa: CASSLFRENTEAFF; CDR3nt: TGCGCCAGCAGCTTATTCCGGGAGAACACTGAAGCTTTCTTT
abundance: .; j_gene: TRBJ2-1; v_gene: TRBV27; d_gene: .; CDR3aa: CASSRERNWRGSYNEQFF; CDR3nt: TGTGCCAGCAGTCGTGAGAGGAATTGGAGGGGATCCTACAATGAGCAGTTCTTC
abundance: .; j_gene: TRBJ2-5; v_gene: TRBV4-3; d_gene: TRBD2; CDR3aa: CASSQSGLAGCQETQYF; CDR3nt: TGCGCCAGCAGCCAATCCGGGTTAGCGGGATGCCAAGAGACCCAGTACTTC
abundance: .; j_gene: TRBJ1-2; v_gene: TRBV20-1; d_gene: .; CDR3aa: CSAGDRYGYTF; CDR3nt: TGCAGTGCTGGTGACAGGTATGGCTACACCTTC
abundance: .; j_gene: TRBJ1-5; v_gene: TRBV6-6; d_gene: .; CDR3aa: CASSYQSGSPSHPQHF; CDR3nt: TGTGCCAGCAGTTACCAGAGCGGGTCTCCCAGTCATCCCCAGCATTTT
abundance: once; j_gene: TRBJ2-1; v_gene: TRBV6-4; d_gene: TRBD2; CDR3aa: CASKRLAGDLSYEQFF; CDR3nt: TGTGCCAGCAAGAGGCTAGCGGGAGACTTATCATATGAGCAGTTCTTC
abundance: .; j_gene: TRBJ2-1; v_gene: TRBV2; d_gene: .; CDR3aa: CASSENGSSYNEQFF; CDR3nt: TGTGCCAGCAGTGAGAACGGGAGCTCCTACAATGAGCAGTTCTTC
abundance: .; j_gene: TRBJ1-5; v_gene: TRBV5-5; d_gene: .; CDR3aa: CASSAGPDRRSGPQHF; CDR3nt: TGTGCCAGCAGCGCAGGGCCCGACAGGCGGAGCGGGCCCCAGCATTTT
abundance: .; j_gene: TRBJ2-1; v_gene: TRBV7-7; d_gene: TRBD2; CDR3aa: CASSLVPGLGLNEQFF; CDR3nt: TGTGCCAGCAGCTTAGTCCCTGGACTAGGCCTCAATGAGCAGTTCTTC
abundance: .; j_gene: TRBJ2-1; v_gene: TRBV4-1; d_gene: .; CDR3aa: CASSQDCKDYVGEQFF; CDR3nt: TGCGCCAGCAGCCAAGATTGTAAGGACTATGTCGGCGAGCAGTTCTTC
abundance: .; j_gene: TRBJ2-7; v_gene: TRBV2; d_gene: TRBD2; CDR3aa: CASNPGRYSGSCEQYF; CDR3nt: TGTGCCAGCAACCCCGGGAGGTATAGCGGGAGCTGCGAGCAGTACTTC
abundance: .; j_gene: TRBJ2-2; v_gene: TRBV7-9; d_gene: TRBD2; CDR3aa: CASRRTSGRGGTGELFF; CDR3nt: TGTGCCAGCCGACGGACTAGCGGGAGGGGTGGCACCGGGGAGCTGTTTTTT